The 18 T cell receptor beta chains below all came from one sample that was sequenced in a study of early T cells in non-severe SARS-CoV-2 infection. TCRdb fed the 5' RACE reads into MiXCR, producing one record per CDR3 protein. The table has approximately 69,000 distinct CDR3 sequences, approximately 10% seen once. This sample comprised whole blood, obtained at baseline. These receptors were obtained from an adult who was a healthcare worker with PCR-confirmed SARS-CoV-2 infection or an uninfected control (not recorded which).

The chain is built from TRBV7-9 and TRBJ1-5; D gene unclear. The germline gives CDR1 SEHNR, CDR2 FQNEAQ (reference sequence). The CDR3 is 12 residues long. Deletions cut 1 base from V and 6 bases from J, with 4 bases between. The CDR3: CASSLVGQPQHF. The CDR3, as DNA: TGTGCCAGCAGCTTAGTTGGTCAGCCCCAGCATTTT.

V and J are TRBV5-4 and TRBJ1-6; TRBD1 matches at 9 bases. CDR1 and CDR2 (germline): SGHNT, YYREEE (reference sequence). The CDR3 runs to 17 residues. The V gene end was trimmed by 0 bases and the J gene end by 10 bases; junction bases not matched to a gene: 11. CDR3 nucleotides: TGTGCCAGCAGCTTGGGGGGACCGGGACAGGGAGGATCACCCCTCCACTTT. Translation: CASSLGGPGQGGSPLHF.

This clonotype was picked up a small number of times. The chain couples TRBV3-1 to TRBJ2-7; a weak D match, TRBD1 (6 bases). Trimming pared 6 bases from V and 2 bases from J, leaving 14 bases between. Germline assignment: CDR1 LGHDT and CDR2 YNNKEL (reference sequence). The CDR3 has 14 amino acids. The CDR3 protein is CASRDTGNPYEQYF. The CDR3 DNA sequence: TGTGCCAGCAGAGATACAGGGAACCCCTACGAGCAGTACTTC.

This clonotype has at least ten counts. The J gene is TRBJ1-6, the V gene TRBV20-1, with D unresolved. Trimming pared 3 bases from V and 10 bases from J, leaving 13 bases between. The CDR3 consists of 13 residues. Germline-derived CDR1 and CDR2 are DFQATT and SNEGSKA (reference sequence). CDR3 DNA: TGCAGTGCTAGTCGGACGAAGAACTCACCCCTCCACTTT. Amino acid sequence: CSASRTKNSPLHF.

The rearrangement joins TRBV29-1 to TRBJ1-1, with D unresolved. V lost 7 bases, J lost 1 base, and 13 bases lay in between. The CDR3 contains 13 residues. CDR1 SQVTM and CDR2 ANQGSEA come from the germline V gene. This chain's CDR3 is CSALTPGNTEAFF. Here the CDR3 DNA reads TGCAGCGCCCTTACGCCAGGGAACACTGAAGCTTTCTTT.

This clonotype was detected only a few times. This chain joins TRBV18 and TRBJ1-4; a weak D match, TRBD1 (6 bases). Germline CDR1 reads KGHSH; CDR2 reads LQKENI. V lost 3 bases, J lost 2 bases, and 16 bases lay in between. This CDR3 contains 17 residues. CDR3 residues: CASSPRLGAQTNEKLFF. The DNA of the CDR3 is TGTGCCAGCTCACCTAGGTTGGGGGCGCAGACTAATGAAAAACTGTTTTTT.

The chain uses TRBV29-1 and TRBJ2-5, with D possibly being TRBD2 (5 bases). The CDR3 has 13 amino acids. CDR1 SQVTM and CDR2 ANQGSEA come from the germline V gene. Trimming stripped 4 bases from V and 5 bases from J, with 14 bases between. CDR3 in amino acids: CSVVGPGGETQYF. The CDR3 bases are TGCAGCGTTGTCGGCCCAGGCGGGGAGACCCAGTACTTC.

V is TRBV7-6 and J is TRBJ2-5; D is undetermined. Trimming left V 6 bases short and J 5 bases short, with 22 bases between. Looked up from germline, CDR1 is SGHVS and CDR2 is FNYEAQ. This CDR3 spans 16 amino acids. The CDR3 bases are TGTGCCAGCAGATTTCCCGGCCGTACCATGGGCGAGACCCAGTACTTC. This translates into CASRFPGRTMGETQYF.

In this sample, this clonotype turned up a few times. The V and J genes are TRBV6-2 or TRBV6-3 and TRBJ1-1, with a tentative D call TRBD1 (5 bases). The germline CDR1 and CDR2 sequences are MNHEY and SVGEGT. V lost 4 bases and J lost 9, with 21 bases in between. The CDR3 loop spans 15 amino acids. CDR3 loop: CASSSRGRTPGKAFF. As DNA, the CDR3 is TGTGCCAGCAGTTCCCGGGGACGGACCCCAGGAAAAGCTTTCTTT.

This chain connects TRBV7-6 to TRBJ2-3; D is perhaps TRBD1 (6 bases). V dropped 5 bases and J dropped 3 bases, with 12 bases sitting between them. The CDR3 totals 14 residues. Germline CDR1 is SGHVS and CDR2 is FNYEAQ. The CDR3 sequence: CASSLGRGTDTQYF. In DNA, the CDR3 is TGTGCCAGCAGCCTGGGAAGGGGGACAGATACGCAGTATTTT.

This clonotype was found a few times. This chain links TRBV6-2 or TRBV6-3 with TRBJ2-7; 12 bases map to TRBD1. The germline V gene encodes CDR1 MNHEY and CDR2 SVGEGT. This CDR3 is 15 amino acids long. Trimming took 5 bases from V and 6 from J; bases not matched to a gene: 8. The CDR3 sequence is CASSDPGQGASEQYF. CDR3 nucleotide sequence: TGTGCCAGCAGTGATCCGGGACAGGGGGCTTCCGAGCAGTACTTC.

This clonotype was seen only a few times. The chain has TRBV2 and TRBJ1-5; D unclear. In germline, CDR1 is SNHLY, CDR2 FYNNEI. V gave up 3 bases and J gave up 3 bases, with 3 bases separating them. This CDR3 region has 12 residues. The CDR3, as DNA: TGTGCCAGCAGTGATGACAATCAGCCCCAGCATTTT. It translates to CASSDDNQPQHF.

CDR3 in DNA: TGTGCCAGTAGTATAGACGTAAACCTAGCCAACGTCCTGACTTTC. As protein: CASSIDVNLANVLTF. The gene calls are TRBV19 and TRBJ2-6; D is ambiguous. In germline, CDR1 is LNHDA, CDR2 SQIVND (reference sequence). The CDR3 length is 15 residues. V lost 0 bases to trimming and J lost 7 bases, with 10 bases between them. Filled out from reference TRBV19 and TRBJ2-6, the complete variable domain reads DGGITQSPKYLFRKEGQNVTLSCEQNLNHDAMYWYRQDPGQGLRLIYYSQIVNDFQKGDIAEGYSVSREKKESFPLTVTSAQKNPTAFYLCASSIDVNLANVLTFGAGSRLTVL.

The CDR3 region is CASSSGTGFEWEQFF. DNA of the CDR3: TGTGCCAGCAGTTCCGGGACAGGCTTCGAGTGGGAGCAGTTCTTC. V and J are TRBV12-3 or TRBV12-4 and TRBJ2-1; 8 bases match TRBD1. The CDR3 runs to 15 residues. Losses at the gene ends were 4 bases for V and 10 bases for J; bases not matched to a gene: 12.

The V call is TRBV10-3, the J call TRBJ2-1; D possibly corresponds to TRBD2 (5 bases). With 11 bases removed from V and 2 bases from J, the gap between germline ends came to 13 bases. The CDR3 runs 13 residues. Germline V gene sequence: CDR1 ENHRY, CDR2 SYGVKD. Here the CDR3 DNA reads TGTGCCTCAGGCAGCGGAACCTACAATGAGCAGTTCTTC. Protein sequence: CASGSGTYNEQFF.

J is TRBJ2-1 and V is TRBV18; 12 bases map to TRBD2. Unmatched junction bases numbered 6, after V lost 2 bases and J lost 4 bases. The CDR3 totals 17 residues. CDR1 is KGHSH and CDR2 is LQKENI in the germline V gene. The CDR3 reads CASSPAPLAGGYNEQFF. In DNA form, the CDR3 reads TGTGCCAGCTCACCAGCCCCCCTAGCGGGGGGGTACAATGAGCAGTTCTTC.

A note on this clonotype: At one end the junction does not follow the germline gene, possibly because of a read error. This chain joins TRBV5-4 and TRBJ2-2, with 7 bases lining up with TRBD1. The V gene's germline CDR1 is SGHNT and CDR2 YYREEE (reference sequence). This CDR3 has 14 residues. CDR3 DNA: TGTGTCAGCAGCCGTGAACAGGGGAGCGGGGAGCTGTTTTTT. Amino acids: CVSSREQGSGELFF.

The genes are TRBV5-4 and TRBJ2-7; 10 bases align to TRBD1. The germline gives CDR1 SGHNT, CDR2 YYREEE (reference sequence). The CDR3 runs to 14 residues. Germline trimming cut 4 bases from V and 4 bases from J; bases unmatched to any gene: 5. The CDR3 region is CASSPGQGRYEQYF. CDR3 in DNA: TGTGCCAGCAGCCCGGGACAGGGGAGGTACGAGCAGTACTTC.